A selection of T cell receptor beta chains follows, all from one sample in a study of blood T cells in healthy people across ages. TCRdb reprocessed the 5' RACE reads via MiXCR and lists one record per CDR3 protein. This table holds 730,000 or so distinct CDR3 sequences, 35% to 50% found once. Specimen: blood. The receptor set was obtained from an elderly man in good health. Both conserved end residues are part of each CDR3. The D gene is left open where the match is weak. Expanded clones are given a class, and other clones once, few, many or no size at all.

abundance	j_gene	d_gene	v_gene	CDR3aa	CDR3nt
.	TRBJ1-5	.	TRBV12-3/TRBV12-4	CASRRTQIGNQPQHF	TGTGCCAGCAGACGGACTCAAATCGGCAATCAGCCCCAGCATTTT
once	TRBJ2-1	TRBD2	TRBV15	CATSRGNSGRSSYNEQFF	TGTGCCACCAGCAGAGGGAATAGCGGGAGAAGCTCCTACAATGAGCAGTTCTTC
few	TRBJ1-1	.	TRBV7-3	CASSYDSENTEAFF	TGTGCCAGCAGCTACGACAGTGAGAACACTGAAGCTTTCTTT
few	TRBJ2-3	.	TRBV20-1	CSAYDTGPVRDTQYF	TGCAGTGCCTACGACACAGGGCCCGTCAGGGATACGCAGTATTTT
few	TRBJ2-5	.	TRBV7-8	CASSLFAQETQYF	TGTGCCAGCAGCTTATTTGCCCAAGAGACCCAGTACTTC
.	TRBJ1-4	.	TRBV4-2	CASRKRGEDNEKLFF	TGTGCCAGCCGGAAGAGGGGGGAAGATAATGAAAAACTGTTTTTT
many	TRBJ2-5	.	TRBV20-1	CSARAFQGSETQYF	TGCAGTGCTAGAGCCTTTCAGGGGTCAGAGACCCAGTACTTC
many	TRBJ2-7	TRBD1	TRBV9	CASSVGGTGAYEQYF	TGTGCCAGCAGCGTAGGTGGGACAGGGGCCTACGAGCAGTACTTC
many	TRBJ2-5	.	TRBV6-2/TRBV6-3	CASTYEDLSGTQYF	TGTGCCAGCACCTACGAGGACCTCTCAGGGACCCAGTACTTC
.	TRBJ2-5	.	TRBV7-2	CASREISNEQYF	TGTGCCAGCAGGGAAATCTCCAATGAGCAGTACTTC
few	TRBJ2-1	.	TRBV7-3	CASGHSYNEQFF	TGTGCCTCTGGGCACTCCTACAATGAGCAGTTCTTC
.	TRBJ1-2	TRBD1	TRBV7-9	CASSQGQGRPEGYGYTF	TGTGCCAGCAGCCAGGGACAGGGACGACCCGAAGGGTATGGCTACACCTTC
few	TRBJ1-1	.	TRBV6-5	CASKLNTEAFF	TGTGCCAGCAAGCTGAACACTGAAGCTTTCTTT
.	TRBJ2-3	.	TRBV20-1	CSAVGSNTDTQYF	TGCAGTGCTGTGGGGAGTAACACAGATACGCAGTATTTT
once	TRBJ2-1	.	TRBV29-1	CSVESTGSSYNGQFF	TGCAGCGTTGAAAGTACAGGCAGCTCCTACAATGGGCAGTTCTTC
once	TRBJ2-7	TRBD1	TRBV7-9	CASSLLGGDRGPLGYEQYF	TGTGCCAGCAGCTTACTAGGAGGGGACAGGGGCCCTTTGGGCTACGAGCAGTACTTC
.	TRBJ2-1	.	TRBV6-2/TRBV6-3	CASGLALYNEQFF	TGTGCCAGTGGACTTGCTCTCTACAATGAGCAGTTCTTC
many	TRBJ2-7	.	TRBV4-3	CASSQDKQGYEQYF	TGCGCCAGCAGCCAAGATAAACAAGGCTACGAGCAGTACTTC
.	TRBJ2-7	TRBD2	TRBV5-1	CASSLAAPSGRAYEQYF	TGCGCCAGCAGCTTGGCCGCGCCTAGCGGGAGGGCCTACGAGCAGTACTTC
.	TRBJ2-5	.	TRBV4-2	CASVKERSYNEQYF	TGTGCCAGCGTGAAAGAGAGGTCCTACAATGAGCAGTACTTC
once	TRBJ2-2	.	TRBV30	CAWSVGTRGELFF	TGTGCCTGGAGTGTTGGCACGAGAGGGGAGCTGTTTTTT
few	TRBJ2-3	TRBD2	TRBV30	CAWSAYSGATDTQYF	TGTGCCTGGAGTGCGTACAGCGGGGCTACAGATACGCAGTATTTT
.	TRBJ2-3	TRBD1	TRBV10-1	CASSSTGALGDTQYF	TGCGCCAGCAGTTCGACAGGGGCGCTCGGAGATACGCAGTATTTT
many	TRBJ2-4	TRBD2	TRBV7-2	CASSLGAGGLAKNIQYF	TGTGCCAGCAGCTTAGGGGCGGGGGGCCTAGCCAAAAACATTCAGTACTTC
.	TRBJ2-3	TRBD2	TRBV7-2	CASSPGSGGAWSDTQYF	TGTGCCAGCAGCCCAGGGTCGGGGGGGGCTTGGTCAGATACGCAGTATTTT
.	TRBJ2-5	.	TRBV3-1	CASSQPGRGETQYF	TGTGCCAGCAGCCAACCGGGGCGAGGGGAGACCCAGTACTTC
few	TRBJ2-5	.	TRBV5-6	CASSFGRGEETQYF	TGTGCCAGCAGCTTTGGACGGGGAGAAGAGACCCAGTACTTC
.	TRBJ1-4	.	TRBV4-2	CASSQDWGDIGNEKLFF	TGTGCCAGCAGCCAAGATTGGGGGGACATCGGTAATGAAAAACTGTTTTTT
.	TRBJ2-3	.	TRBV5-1	CASSLDGDTDTQYF	TGCGCCAGCAGCTTGGACGGAGACACAGATACGCAGTATTTT
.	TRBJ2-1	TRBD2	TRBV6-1	CASSRLKREAYNEQFF	TGTGCCAGCAGTAGACTCAAGCGGGAGGCCTACAATGAGCAGTTCTTC
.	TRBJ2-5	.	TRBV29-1	CSGGDSPWETQYF	TGCAGCGGTGGGGACTCGCCGTGGGAGACCCAGTACTTC
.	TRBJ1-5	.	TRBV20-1	CSAGTANQAQHF	TGCAGTGCTGGGACGGCAAATCAGGCCCAGCATTTT
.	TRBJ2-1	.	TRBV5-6	CASRVEGLNEQFF	TGTGCCAGCAGGGTGGAAGGGCTCAATGAGCAGTTCTTC
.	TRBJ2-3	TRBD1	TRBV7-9	CASSYRGTGGSDTQYF	TGTGCCAGCAGCTACAGGGGGACAGGGGGTTCGGATACGCAGTATTTT
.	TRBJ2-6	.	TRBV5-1	CASSETYRSGANVLTF	TGCGCCAGCAGCGAGACCTACAGATCTGGGGCCAACGTCCTGACTTTC
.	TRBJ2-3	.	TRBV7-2	CASSALAYSTDTQYF	TGTGCCAGCAGCGCCCTAGCGTATAGCACAGATACGCAGTATTTT
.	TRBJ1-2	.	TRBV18	CASSPQRDSAGYTF	TGTGCCAGCTCACCACAGCGGGATAGCGCTGGCTACACCTTC
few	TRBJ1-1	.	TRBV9	CASSAVRGGGRTEAFF	TGTGCCAGCAGCGCCGTCCGAGGGGGAGGGAGGACTGAAGCTTTCTTT
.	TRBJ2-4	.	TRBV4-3	CASSQDGAGLAGLQYF	TGCGCCAGCAGCCAAGATGGAGCGGGCCTAGCCGGCTTGCAGTACTTC
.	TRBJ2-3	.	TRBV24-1	CATSDFPPDTQYF	TGTGCCACCAGTGATTTTCCCCCAGATACGCAGTATTTT
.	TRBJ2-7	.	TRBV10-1	CASSEAGQRGEQYF	TGCGCCAGCAGTGAGGCTGGACAGAGAGGCGAGCAGTACTTC
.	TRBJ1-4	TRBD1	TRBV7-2	CASSLQGRANEKLFF	TGTGCCAGCAGCCTACAGGGGAGGGCTAATGAAAAACTGTTTTTT
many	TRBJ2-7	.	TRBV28	CASSFDYEQYF	TGTGCCAGCAGTTTCGATTACGAGCAGTACTTC
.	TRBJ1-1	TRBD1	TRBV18	CASSFRGDNTEAFF	TGTGCCAGCTCATTCAGGGGGGATAACACTGAAGCTTTCTTT
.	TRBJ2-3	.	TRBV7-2	CASSVGVTWVTQYF	TGTGCCAGCAGCGTCGGGGTAACATGGGTTACGCAGTATTTT
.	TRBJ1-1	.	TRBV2	CASMYREGTEAFF	TGTGCCAGCATGTACCGTGAGGGGACTGAAGCTTTCTTT
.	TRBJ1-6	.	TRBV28	CASKLLRGYSPLHF	TGTGCCAGCAAGCTCCTCCGGGGGTATTCACCCCTCCACTTT
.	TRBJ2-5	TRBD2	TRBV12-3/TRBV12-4	CASSISTSGRETQYF	TGTGCCAGCAGTATCTCGACTAGCGGGAGAGAGACCCAGTACTTC
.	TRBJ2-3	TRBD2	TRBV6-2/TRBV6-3	CASSYSYGLASTDTQYF	TGTGCCAGCAGTTACTCATATGGACTAGCTAGCACAGATACGCAGTATTTT
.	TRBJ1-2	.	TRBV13	CVSSLGRVNYGYTF	TGTGTCAGCAGCTTAGGCAGGGTTAACTATGGCTACACCTTC
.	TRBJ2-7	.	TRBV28	CASSSTGAGSYEQYF	TGTGCCAGCAGTTCAACTGGGGCAGGAAGCTACGAGCAGTACTTC
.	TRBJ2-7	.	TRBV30	CAWSLLSSYEQYF	TGTGCCTGGAGTCTACTCAGCTCCTACGAGCAGTACTTC
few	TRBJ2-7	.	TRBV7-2	CASTRVGSYEQYF	TGTGCCAGCACCCGGGTAGGGTCCTACGAGCAGTACTTC
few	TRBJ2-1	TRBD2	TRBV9	CASSVGAASGTAEQFF	TGTGCCAGCAGCGTAGGGGCCGCTAGCGGGACGGCTGAGCAGTTCTTC
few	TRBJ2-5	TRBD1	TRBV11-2	CASSPRQGWTQYF	TGTGCCAGCAGCCCCCGACAGGGTTGGACCCAGTACTTC
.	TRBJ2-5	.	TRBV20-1	CSATRQFGGETQYF	TGCAGTGCTACCCGACAGTTCGGGGGAGAGACCCAGTACTTC
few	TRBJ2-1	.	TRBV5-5	CASGRYSYNEQFF	TGTGCCAGCGGACGGTACTCCTACAATGAGCAGTTCTTC